The entry that follows covers one T cell receptor (beta chain) sequence. This entry belongs to a study of blood T cell repertoires in COVID-19. The wider study: Sites across the United States, Italy and Spain contributed samples from acute and convalescent COVID-19. T cells, B-cell-depleted T cells, or PBMCs provided the cDNA or gDNA that served as material.

CDR1 is SNHLY, CDR2 FYNNEI, per germline. With 5 bases removed from V and 6 bases from J, the gap between germline ends came to 17 bases. The CDR3 covers 14 residues. Authors' methods: Amplified reference gene primers provided the basis for estimating nucleated cell counts. The table came from immunoSEQ multiplex PCR; TCRdb's copy has only in-frame clones and leaves some out. The V and J calls and clone size were taken over from that table, and D and trimming were inferred from the DNA. The sample has fewer than 65,000 clones, roughly 85% seen once. This TCR came from a man between 60 and 75 years old with acute or convalescent COVID-19. Sequenced sample: peripheral blood. The gene calls are TRBV2 and TRBJ2-7; D ambiguous. This CDR3 is CASSRQFIRGEQYF. The CDR3 DNA is TGTGCCAGCAGTCGGCAGTTTATTCGCGGCGAGCAGTACTTC.